The present entry profiles one T cell receptor (beta chain) with its context. Its cognate antigen is unknown. The data were obtained in a study of cytomegalovirus exposure and HLA in healthy donors. Looking at the study overall: Within an early data release were tens of millions of unique TCRs drawn from HLA-typed donors.

Study conclusions and caveats: In an earlier analysis, in 620 or so donors, most V segments appeared productive either ~90% or ~30% of the time. Common viral pathogens seemed to be connected with several of the most significant clusters, according to a later analysis. Based on reports, TCR beta sequences accurately predicted HLA-A and HLA-B alleles for most subjects.

Germline lookup yields CDR1 MDHEN and CDR2 SYDVKM. The CDR3 has 15 amino acids. Trimming stripped 7 bases from V and 8 bases from J, with 23 bases between. The PCR was carried out with 60 Vbeta primers and 13 Jbeta primers. Clones were read by immunoSEQ multiplex PCR, and TCRdb kept only the in-frame ones, dropping some. The sample holds over 250,000 clones; about nine tenths are singletons and the top ten take around 4.2%. Sequenced input: PBMCs. The rearrangement joins TRBV28 to TRBJ1-2; TRBD1 is a possible D gene (5 bases). This TCR was recovered from a man between 35 and 55 years old in good health and CMV-seropositive. Written as DNA, the CDR3 is TGTGCCAGCACTCCAAATTGGCAGGGACTGCAGGGCTACACCTTC. Its translation: CASTPNWQGLQGYTF.